Below are 12 T cell receptor beta chains sequenced from a single sample in a study of OX40 agonist ivuxolimab in advanced cancers. Library preparation employed the immunoSEQ multiplex PCR assay. As stored in TCRdb, this immuneACCESS dataset retains in-frame rearrangements with V and J assigned. A fraction of the clones does not appear; measured against another copy, unresolved V genes explain less than half of the discrepancy, and the remainder lacks a known reason. The sample includes 30,000 to 35,000 clones, with around 81% observed a single time. 1.3% to 1.5% of the sample is taken by the ten largest. This specimen consisted of CD4+ or CD8+ T cells sorted from blood, obtained in a trial of the OX40 agonist ivuxolimab. Every receptor here comes from an adult with an advanced solid tumor such as melanoma, head and neck, liver or kidney cancer.

The chain recombines TRBV18 with TRBJ2-1; 7 bases match TRBD2. The CDR3 is 15 amino acids. The trim removed 1 base at V and 4 bases at J, leaving 4 bases unmatched. Per germline, CDR1 KGHSH and CDR2 LQKENI. The CDR3 region is CASSPRLAAYNEQFF. The CDR3, as DNA: TGTGCCAGCTCACCACGGCTAGCGGCTTACAATGAGCAGTTCTTC.

The CDR3 is CASKQGNQPQHF. DNA for the CDR3: TGTGCCAGCAAACAGGGGAATCAGCCCCAGCATTTT. The V and J genes are TRBV27 and TRBJ1-5, with TRBD1 matching 7 bases. Looked up from germline, CDR1 is MNHEY and CDR2 is SMNVEV (reference sequence). CDR3 size: 12 residues. V dropped 7 bases and J dropped 4; count of bases not matched to a gene: 1.

V is TRBV7-2 and J is TRBJ2-7; 9 nucleotides line up with TRBD1. CDR3 length: 14 amino acids. The V gene end was trimmed by 4 bases and the J gene end by 2 bases; junction bases not matched to a gene: 3. CDR1 is SGHTA, CDR2 FQGNSA, per germline. CDR3 sequence: CASSWGQGPYEQYF. The CDR3 region has the DNA TGTGCCAGCAGCTGGGGACAGGGACCCTACGAGCAGTACTTC.

This chain joins TRBV7-2 and TRBJ2-7; D possibly corresponds to TRBD1 (7 bases). V was shortened by 2 bases and J by 4 bases, with 15 bases between the two germline ends. Germline CDR1 is SGHTA and CDR2 is FQGNSA. The CDR3 sequence is 15 residues long. The CDR3 DNA reads TGTGCCAGCAGCTTACTTACAGGGGCGGGGTACGAGCAGTACTTC. Its translation is CASSLLTGAGYEQYF.

In its sample, this clone was seen once. The V and J genes are TRBV6-4 and TRBJ2-2; D unresolved. The CDR3 length is 13 residues. The V and J ends lost 4 bases and 6 bases respectively, with 9 bases between them. Germline CDR1 and CDR2: MRHNA and SNTAGT. In DNA, the CDR3 is TGTGCCAGCAGTGTAGACCTGGCCGGGGAGCTGTTTTTT. It specifies CASSVDLAGELFF.

This rearrangement joins TRBV5-1 to TRBJ2-5; D may be TRBD1 (5 bases). Germline assignment: CDR1 SGHRS and CDR2 YFSETQ. The CDR3 extends over 14 amino acids. The V end lost 4 bases, the J end lost 1 base, and 11 bases lay between the germline ends. The CDR3 here is CASSVGDSQETQYF. The CDR3 nucleotides are TGCGCCAGCAGCGTTGGAGACAGCCAAGAGACCCAGTACTTC.

Remarks on this clone: At one end, the junction sequence differs from germline, possibly due to a read error. The chain recombines TRBV2 with TRBJ2-3; 7 nucleotides match TRBD2. The CDR3 has 16 amino acids. Germline CDR1 SNHLY, CDR2 FYNNEI. The CDR3: CVSRNEVGGPTDTQYF. In nucleotides, the CDR3 is TGTGTCAGCAGGAATGAGGTGGGAGGGCCCACAGATACGCAGTATTTT.

The chain has TRBV7-9 and TRBJ2-7; D gene uncertain. This CDR3 has 15 residues. Trimming cost V 4 bases and J 7 bases, with 20 bases left between them. Germline V gives CDR1 SEHNR, CDR2 FQNEAQ (reference sequence). DNA for the CDR3: TGTGCCAGCAGCTCCCGCCGGACGGGCCCTACGGAGCAGTACTTC. Protein sequence: CASSSRRTGPTEQYF.

The chain is built from TRBV18 and TRBJ2-7; a possible D gene is TRBD1 (6 bases). CDR1 is KGHSH, CDR2 LQKENI, per germline. The V gene lost 2 bases and the J gene lost 7 bases, with 12 bases spanning the gap. This CDR3 contains 13 residues. The CDR3 loop reads CASSPIQGEEQYF. The CDR3 DNA follows: TGTGCCAGCTCACCAATACAGGGAGAGGAGCAGTACTTC.

J is TRBJ2-7 and V is TRBV7-9; tentative D call: TRBD2 (6 bases). The germline V gene encodes CDR1 SEHNR and CDR2 FQNEAQ (reference sequence). Trimming pared 5 bases from V and 2 bases from J, leaving 13 bases between. This CDR3 comprises 14 residues. Here the CDR3 reads CASSGLAGPYEQYF. DNA for the CDR3: TGTGCCAGCAGCGGGCTGGCGGGACCCTACGAGCAGTACTTC.

J is TRBJ2-2 and V is TRBV28, with D tentatively TRBD2 (6 bases). V was shortened by 8 bases and J by 4 bases, with 14 bases between the two germline ends. The CDR3 has 14 residues. The germline V gene encodes CDR1 MDHEN and CDR2 SYDVKM. The DNA for the CDR3 is TGTGCCAGCGGGGCGGGGCCGGGCACCGGGGAGCTGTTTTTT. Encoded protein: CASGAGPGTGELFF.

The V and J genes are TRBV5-1 and TRBJ1-2; no clear D gene. Germline values: CDR1 SGHRS, CDR2 YFSETQ. The V and J ends lost 0 bases and 5 bases respectively, with 11 bases between them. This CDR3 region has 14 residues. CDR3 sequence reads: CASSLEALGYGYTF. CDR3 nucleotide sequence: TGCGCCAGCAGCTTGGAGGCACTCGGATATGGCTACACCTTC.